The 5 T cell receptor beta chains reported below all come from one sample, sequenced in a study of blood T cell repertoires in COVID-19 (TCRdb year 2020). The library was built by means of the immunoSEQ multiplex PCR assay. Entries here come from immuneACCESS through TCRdb and include only in-frame sequences with V and J called. Some clones fail to appear in such tables; in the studies checked, an unresolved V gene covers under half of the shortfall, and the cause of the remainder is unknown. The sample records roughly 150,000 clones, 88% of which are singletons. The ten largest clones represent over 2% of the sample. Sequencing used peripheral blood. The receptors stem from a middle-aged man who had recovered from COVID-19.

J is TRBJ1-1 and V is TRBV9, with TRBD1 matching 7 bases. J gave up 7 bases and V 4 bases, and 7 bases lay outside the gene matches. The CDR3 is 13 residues long. Germline assignment: CDR1 SGDLS and CDR2 YYNGEE. CDR3 loop: CASSQGQQFEAFF. The CDR3 DNA sequence: TGTGCCAGCAGCCAGGGACAGCAATTTGAAGCTTTCTTT.

Here the CDR3 DNA reads TGCGCCAGCAGCTTGAGCGGGGCCCCCAATGAGCAGTTCTTC. Its translation is CASSLSGAPNEQFF. V gene TRBV5-1 combines with J gene TRBJ2-1; 7 nucleotides line up with TRBD2. Germline lookup yields CDR1 SGHRS and CDR2 YFSETQ. J lost 6 bases, V lost 1 base, and 4 bases had no gene match. The CDR3 is 14 residues long.

This clone was observed a single time. The J gene is TRBJ2-5, the V gene TRBV11-2; TRBD2 aligns across 7 bases. Germline V gives CDR1 SGHAT, CDR2 FQNNGV. This CDR3 comprises 14 residues. V lost 3 bases and J lost 2; bases outside the gene matches: 3. This CDR3 is CASSLSGIQETQYF. In nucleotides, the CDR3 is TGTGCCAGCAGCTTGAGCGGGATTCAAGAGACCCAGTACTTC.

The V gene is TRBV5-1, the J gene TRBJ2-1; 8 bases line up with TRBD2. The V gene's germline CDR1 is SGHRS and CDR2 YFSETQ. There are 15 residues in the CDR3. Trimming took 0 bases from V and 4 from J; bases not matched to a gene: 3. This CDR3 reads CASSLGSGTYNEQFF. CDR3 in DNA: TGCGCCAGCAGCTTGGGTAGCGGGACTTACAATGAGCAGTTCTTC.

The V call is TRBV19, the J call TRBJ2-7; 10 nucleotides align to TRBD1. The length of the CDR3 is 14 residues. Germline values: CDR1 LNHDA, CDR2 SQIVND (reference sequence). V shed 3 bases, J shed 6 bases, and the junction held 5 bases outside the gene matches. CDR3 DNA sequence: TGTGCCAGTAGTATCAAAGGACAGGGGGGCGAGCAGTACTTC. Translation: CASSIKGQGGEQYF. The whole variable domain, remainder taken from reference TRBV19 and TRBJ2-7, is DGGITQSPKYLFRKEGQNVTLSCEQNLNHDAMYWYRQDPGQGLRLIYYSQIVNDFQKGDIAEGYSVSREKKESFPLTVTSAQKNPTAFYLCASSIKGQGGEQYFGPGTRLTVT.